The 32 T cell receptor beta chains presented below share a single source sample, sequenced in a study of blood T cell repertoires in COVID-19. Data came from immunoSEQ multiplex PCR; TCRdb stores just in-frame clones and leaves some out. This repertoire shows about 250,000 clones, 88% found once; its top ten account for over 1.3%. Sequenced: peripheral blood. Source of these receptors: a man older than 75 with acute or convalescent COVID-19.

The genes are TRBV6-6 and TRBJ1-5; 9 bases line up with TRBD1. V lost 5 bases, J lost 0 bases, and 5 bases stayed unmatched. The CDR3 loop spans 16 amino acids. Germline values: CDR1 MNHNY, CDR2 SVGAGI (reference sequence). The DNA for the CDR3 is TGTGCCAGCAGTACGGACAGGGGATATAGCAATCAGCCCCAGCATTTT. As protein: CASSTDRGYSNQPQHF.

The J gene is TRBJ1-3, the V gene TRBV28; a weak D match, TRBD1 (6 bases). From germline, CDR1 is MDHEN and CDR2 SYDVKM. The germline V and J ends were trimmed by 5 bases and 0 bases, with 14 bases remaining between them. The CDR3 has 16 residues. The CDR3 region is CASSPPGQHSGNTIYF. The CDR3 nucleotides read TGTGCCAGCAGTCCTCCTGGACAGCACTCTGGAAACACCATATATTTT.

This chain uses TRBV28 with TRBJ2-5; the match to TRBD2 covers 12 bases. There are 13 residues in the CDR3. V trimming: 7 bases; J trimming: 4 bases; junction bases outside the gene matches: 1. CDR1 is MDHEN and CDR2 is SYDVKM in the germline V gene. The CDR3, as DNA: TGTGCCAGCACTAGCGGGAGGGGAGAGACCCAGTACTTC. Its translation is CASTSGRGETQYF.

CDR3 in DNA: TGTGCCAGCAGTGAAGGGGACAGGTCATATTCTGGAAACACCATATATTTT. Translating gives CASSEGDRSYSGNTIYF. V is TRBV2 and J is TRBJ1-3, with TRBD1 matching over 8 bases. Germline V lookup: CDR1 SNHLY, CDR2 FYNNEI. V shed 1 base, J shed 1 base, and the junction held 6 bases outside the gene matches. This CDR3 spans 17 amino acids.

This clone was recorded only once. The chain links TRBV11-3 to TRBJ2-2, with unresolved D. The CDR3 contains 15 residues. Germline lookup yields CDR1 SGHNT and CDR2 YENEEA. Trimming removed 2 bases from V and 1 base from J, with 8 bases in between. CDR3 amino acids: CASSLSTVNTGELFF. CDR3 nucleotide sequence: TGTGCCAGCAGCTTAAGCACGGTGAACACCGGGGAGCTGTTTTTT.

This clone showed up just once. This chain uses TRBV3-1 (or the pseudogene TRBV3-2) with TRBJ1-4; no clear D gene. The CDR3 loop spans 15 amino acids. The germline V and J ends were trimmed by 3 bases and 6 bases, with 14 bases remaining between them. The germline CDR1 and CDR2 sequences are LGHDT and YNNKEL (reference sequence). The CDR3 DNA sequence: TGTGCCAGCAGCCAGTCCCCGGGGAACGATGAAAAACTGTTTTTT. Amino acid sequence: CASSQSPGNDEKLFF.

V gene TRBV3-1 (or the pseudogene TRBV3-2) combines with J gene TRBJ1-3, with D uncertain. The CDR3 runs 15 residues. The germline gives CDR1 LGHDT, CDR2 YNNKEL (reference sequence). Trimming shortened V by 6 bases and J by 0 bases, and 12 bases separated the two germline ends. The CDR3 here is CASRSGWPSGNTIYF. In nucleotides, the CDR3 is TGTGCCAGCAGGTCAGGTTGGCCCTCTGGAAACACCATATATTTT.

This clone was seen only once. The gene calls are TRBV29-1 and TRBJ1-2; 7 nucleotides line up with TRBD1. V was pared by 7 bases and J by 5 bases, with 7 bases of the junction left unmatched. In germline, CDR1 is SQVTM, CDR2 ANQGSEA. This CDR3 comprises 12 residues. Written as DNA, the CDR3 is TGCAGCGCCACAACAGGGGTTTATGGCTACACCTTC. Translated: CSATTGVYGYTF.

This clone was seen just once. The chain couples TRBV4-2 to TRBJ1-2, with TRBD1 as a possible D gene (5 bases). Trimming left V 0 bases short and J 7 bases short, with 21 bases between. The CDR3 extends over 17 amino acids. Per the germline V gene, CDR1 is LGHNA and CDR2 is YNFKEQ. DNA for the CDR3: TGTGCCAGCAGCCAAGATTCGGGGACCCCTAGGCGGGGTGGCTACACCTTC. Translating it yields CASSQDSGTPRRGGYTF.

V is TRBV19 and J is TRBJ2-3, with 10 bases matching TRBD2. This CDR3 is built from 16 residues. V was clipped by 7 bases and J by 4 bases; unmatched bases: 11. Germline CDR1 and CDR2: LNHDA and SQIVND (reference sequence). The CDR3 loop reads CASKQLAGMGADTQYF. CDR3 in DNA: TGTGCCAGTAAGCAACTAGCGGGGATGGGTGCAGATACGCAGTATTTT.

CDR3 residues: CASSPYSGTMNTEAFF. As DNA, the CDR3 is TGTGCCAGCAGCCCCTACTCCGGGACAATGAACACTGAAGCTTTCTTT. The chain joins TRBV11-1 to TRBJ1-1; maybe TRBD1 (6 bases). V dropped 5 bases and J dropped 0 bases, with 16 bases sitting between them. Germline-derived CDR1 and CDR2 are SGHAT and FQDESV (reference sequence). CDR3 length: 16 residues.

The CDR3 protein is CAISGGDREETQYF. The CDR3 DNA reads TGTGCCATCAGTGGGGGGGACAGGGAAGAGACCCAGTACTTC. The chain is built from TRBV10-3 and TRBJ2-5; TRBD1 matches 9 bases. The length of the CDR3 is 14 residues. Unmatched junction bases numbered 3, after V lost 4 bases and J lost 3 bases. Germline lookup yields CDR1 ENHRY and CDR2 SYGVKD.

This clone was seen a single time. The chain couples TRBV25-1 to TRBJ2-7; no clear D. Trimming took off 1 base at V and 2 bases at J, with 9 bases between the two ends. Germline assignment: CDR1 MGHDK and CDR2 SYGVNS. The CDR3 has 14 residues. The CDR3 region is CASSELYKTYEQYF. Here the CDR3 DNA reads TGTGCCAGCAGTGAATTATACAAGACCTACGAGCAGTACTTC.

The chain has TRBV19 and TRBJ2-3; perhaps TRBD2 as D (6 bases). Per the germline V gene, CDR1 is LNHDA and CDR2 is SQIVND (reference sequence). Between the trimmed V and J ends, which lost 8 bases and 9 bases, there was a span of 15 bases. The CDR3 contains 12 residues. The CDR3 sequence: CASLSSGGTQYF. In nucleotides, the CDR3 is TGTGCCAGTCTCTCCAGTGGGGGGACGCAGTATTTT.

V is TRBV19 and J is TRBJ2-7, with D maybe TRBD1 (5 bases). V dropped 4 bases and J dropped 4 bases, with 11 bases sitting between them. The CDR3 contains 13 residues. Germline loops: CDR1 LNHDA, CDR2 SQIVND (reference sequence). The CDR3 nucleotides read TGTGCCAGTAGTACCCTCCAGGGTTACGAGCAGTACTTC. It specifies CASSTLQGYEQYF.

In this sample, this clone turned up once. This chain connects TRBV6-1 to TRBJ2-5; D may be TRBD2 (6 bases). The CDR3 is 16 residues long. V shed 3 bases and J shed 1 base, with 15 bases lying between them. Germline assignment: CDR1 MNHNS and CDR2 SASEGT. CDR3 protein: CASSERLSGRQETQYF. In DNA form, the CDR3 reads TGTGCCAGCAGTGAGAGGCTTAGCGGCCGCCAAGAGACCCAGTACTTC.

V gene TRBV12-3 or TRBV12-4 combines with J gene TRBJ2-7; TRBD1 matches at 7 bases. The V and J ends lost 7 bases and 3 bases, in that order; junction bases with no gene match: 6. This CDR3 has 13 amino acids. For the CDR3, the DNA is TGTGCCAGCAAACAGACAGGGAACTACGAGCAGTACTTC. It encodes CASKQTGNYEQYF.

This clone was found a few times. The V call is TRBV7-3, the J call TRBJ2-1; 9 bases align to TRBD2. Germline V gene lookup returns CDR1 SGHTA and CDR2 FQGTGA. The CDR3 is 15 residues long. V shed 3 bases and J 8 bases; nucleotides not matched to a gene: 8. As DNA, the CDR3 is TGTGCCAGCAGCTTCAGCGGGGGGCCGGGTGATGAGCAGTTCTTC. Translating it yields CASSFSGGPGDEQFF.

This rearrangement joins TRBV5-4 to TRBJ1-1; 7 nucleotides line up with TRBD1. Germline CDR1 and CDR2: SGHNT and YYREEE (reference sequence). J was trimmed by 5 bases and V by 3 bases; bases with no gene match: 7. This CDR3 spans 14 amino acids. The CDR3 region has the DNA TGTGCCAGCAGCTCGGACAGGTTATCGACTGAAGCTTTCTTT. Translating gives CASSSDRLSTEAFF.

This clone was observed many times. The V call is TRBV2, the J call TRBJ1-5, with D perhaps matching TRBD1 (5 bases). Trimming stripped 5 bases from V and 5 bases from J, with 10 bases between. This CDR3 region has 13 residues. Germline V gene data show CDR1 as SNHLY and CDR2 as FYNNEI. The CDR3 DNA sequence: TGTGCCAGCAGTTTAGGCAGGGATCAGCCCCAGCATTTT. Translation: CASSLGRDQPQHF.

This clone appeared a few times. The chain is built from TRBV3-1 (or the pseudogene TRBV3-2) and TRBJ1-3; the D is unclear. This CDR3 has 17 residues. V lost 0 bases, J lost 4 bases, and 16 bases lay in between. CDR1 and CDR2 (germline): LGHDT, YNNKEL (reference sequence). The CDR3 nucleotides read TGTGCCAGCAGCCAAGAAAGGAGGACTGAAGCGGGAAACACCATATATTTT. Translation: CASSQERRTEAGNTIYF.

The CDR3 region is CASSLGGPGNTIYF. The CDR3 DNA is TGCGCCAGCAGCTTGGGGGGGCCTGGAAACACCATATATTTT. The chain carries TRBV5-1 and TRBJ1-3; maybe TRBD1 (6 bases). The germline gives CDR1 SGHRS, CDR2 YFSETQ. This CDR3 region has 14 residues. With 0 bases removed from V and 2 bases from J, the gap between germline ends came to 6 bases.

This chain joins TRBV3-1 (or the pseudogene TRBV3-2) and TRBJ2-7, with TRBD2 matching 7 bases. The CDR3 is 15 amino acids. The V and J ends lost 1 base and 6 bases, in that order; junction bases with no gene match: 9. Germline values: CDR1 LGHDT, CDR2 YNNKEL (reference sequence). CDR3 residues: CASSQVVAGLGEQYF. DNA for the CDR3: TGTGCCAGCAGCCAAGTGGTAGCGGGCTTAGGCGAGCAGTACTTC.

The chain combines TRBV3-1 (or the pseudogene TRBV3-2) with TRBJ2-1, with 7 bases aligning to TRBD2. The CDR3 loop spans 16 amino acids. Germline loops: CDR1 LGHDT, CDR2 YNNKEL (reference sequence). The ends lost 4 bases at V and 2 bases at J; junction bases unmatched: 8. Here the CDR3 DNA reads TGTGCCAGCAGCCCACTTAGCGGGCCAACCTACAATGAGCAGTTCTTC. Its protein product is CASSPLSGPTYNEQFF.

The CDR3 bases are TGCAGCGTGACGGCTACAGGGATACAAGAGACCCAGTACTTC. Its translation is CSVTATGIQETQYF. The rearrangement uses TRBV29-1 and TRBJ2-5, with D perhaps TRBD1 (6 bases). The CDR3 spans 14 residues. V lost 6 bases, J lost 2 bases, and 16 bases lay in between. Germline assignment: CDR1 SQVTM and CDR2 ANQGSEA.

The genes are TRBV5-1 and TRBJ2-2, with TRBD1 matching 10 bases. J was trimmed by 4 bases and V by 4 bases; bases with no gene match: 4. Germline-derived CDR1 and CDR2 are SGHRS and YFSETQ. The length of the CDR3 is 15 residues. This chain's CDR3 is CASSMGQGFTGELFF. For the CDR3, the DNA is TGCGCCAGCAGCATGGGACAGGGGTTCACCGGGGAGCTGTTTTTT.

This clone was recorded once. CDR3 DNA: TGTGCCAGTAGTGTGACAGGGGATGATAATTCACCCCTCCACTTT. This translates into CASSVTGDDNSPLHF. J is TRBJ1-6 and V is TRBV19, with 8 bases lining up with TRBD1. Germline values: CDR1 LNHDA, CDR2 SQIVND (reference sequence). The ends lost 5 bases at V and 5 bases at J; junction bases unmatched: 5. This CDR3 spans 15 amino acids.

The rearrangement links TRBV5-1 to TRBJ2-7; possible D gene TRBD2, 5 bases. Germline V gene sequence: CDR1 SGHRS, CDR2 YFSETQ. The V gene lost 4 bases and the J gene lost 6 bases, with 17 bases spanning the gap. The CDR3 is made up of 14 amino acids. The CDR3 bases are TGCGCCAGCAGCGTGTTAGGAGGAATGGTCGAGCAGTACTTC. Protein product: CASSVLGGMVEQYF. The full variable domain, with the rest looked up from reference TRBV5-1 and TRBJ2-7, is KAGVTQTPRYLIKTRGQQVTLSCSPISGHRSVSWYQQTPGQGLQFLFEYFSETQRNKGNFPGRFSGRQFSNSRSEMNVSTLELGDSALYLCASSVLGGMVEQYFGPGTRLTVT.

The rearrangement links TRBV11-2 to TRBJ2-1; D might be TRBD2 (7 bases). From germline, CDR1 is SGHAT and CDR2 FQNNGV. Trimming shortened V by 5 bases and J by 7 bases, and 21 bases separated the two germline ends. The CDR3 totals 16 residues. The CDR3 DNA follows: TGTGCCAGCAGCCTTATAGGGGGGGTTGACACTAATGAGCAGTTCTTC. It is translated as CASSLIGGVDTNEQFF.

V gene TRBV7-2 combines with J gene TRBJ2-7; D gene ambiguous. The CDR3 has 14 residues. Trimming shortened V by 5 bases and J by 4 bases, and 15 bases separated the two germline ends. Germline V gene sequence: CDR1 SGHTA, CDR2 FQGNSA. This chain's CDR3 is CASSPVGAKYEQYF. CDR3 bases: TGTGCCAGCAGCCCCGTTGGAGCCAAATACGAGCAGTACTTC.

V and J are TRBV28 and TRBJ2-5; 7 bases fit TRBD2. The J segment lost 4 bases and the V segment lost 7 bases, leaving 18 bases of the junction unmatched. This CDR3 has 17 residues. In germline, CDR1 is MDHEN, CDR2 SYDVKM. CDR3 loop: CASTSPSRSGIPETQYF. Written as DNA, the CDR3 is TGTGCCAGCACCTCCCCCTCGAGGAGCGGGATCCCAGAGACCCAGTACTTC.

V and J are TRBV6-6 and TRBJ1-6, with TRBD1 identical over 10 bases. The V and J ends lost 6 bases and 10 bases, in that order; junction bases with no gene match: 6. This CDR3 is 14 amino acids long. Per germline, CDR1 MNHNY and CDR2 SVGAGI (reference sequence). CDR3 protein: CASSDRGRGSPLHF. The CDR3 nucleotides read TGTGCCAGCAGCGACAGGGGGCGCGGATCACCCCTCCACTTT.